The text below deals with one T cell receptor (beta chain). As yet, its antigen is unknown. A J-beta primer mix and a sample-barcoded 5' primer were used in a second PCR of roughly 7 to 12 cycles. TCRdb independently ran MiXCR on the 5' RACE reads; one entry per CDR3 protein. This table has around 900,000 distinct CDR3 sequences, 29% appearing once. This record belongs to a study of blood T cells in healthy people across ages. Study in general: The template switching approach captured approximately one barcoded beta molecule for every two T cells.

Study-wide results and caveats: Across the age range, TCR beta diversity per million T cells fell in a roughly linear way.

The germline gives CDR1 MNHEY, CDR2 SVGAGI. The CDR3 covers 13 residues. V lost 5 bases and J lost 4, with 12 bases in between. The receptor comes from a woman over 75 in good health. The material sequenced was blood. The rearrangement joins TRBV6-5 to TRBJ2-7, with a tentative D call TRBD1 (6 bases). The CDR3 here is CASSNRDTYEQYF. The CDR3 coding sequence is TGTGCCAGCAGTAACCGGGACACATACGAGCAGTACTTC.